Shown below are 13 T cell receptor beta chains from a single sample sequenced in a study of cytomegalovirus exposure and HLA in healthy donors. Both 60 Vbeta primers and 13 Jbeta primers went into the PCR. Data came from immunoSEQ multiplex PCR; TCRdb stores just in-frame clones and leaves some out. The sample lists fewer than 200,000 clones, roughly 87% occurring once. The sample was PBMCs. The receptors were sampled from a boy aged 2-15 years in good health and CMV-seronegative.

V gene TRBV6-1 combines with J gene TRBJ2-2, with TRBD2 matching over 7 bases. This CDR3 spans 14 amino acids. V lost 9 bases, J lost 5 bases, and 9 bases stayed unmatched. Germline CDR1 is MNHNS and CDR2 is SASEGT. In DNA form, the CDR3 reads TGTGCCAGTTTGCGACTAGCACGGACCGGGGAGCTGTTTTTT. Protein product: CASLRLARTGELFF.

This chain joins TRBV27 and TRBJ2-5; 15 nucleotides align to TRBD2. J gave up 2 bases and V 3 bases, and 7 bases lay outside the gene matches. Germline CDR1 and CDR2: MNHEY and SMNVEV (reference sequence). This CDR3 contains 18 residues. CDR3 residues: CASSFLGLAGGKQETQYF. The DNA for the CDR3 is TGTGCCAGCAGTTTCCTCGGACTAGCGGGGGGGAAACAAGAGACCCAGTACTTC.

The chain links TRBV5-3 to TRBJ2-5; TRBD2 is a possible D gene (5 bases). The J call is doubtful: the DNA matches TRBJ2-7 better. TRBV5-3 is treated as an ORF (open reading frame) with a function not yet certain. The CDR3 runs 14 residues. The CDR3 sequence is CARSPQPGGYEQYF. The CDR3 DNA follows: TGTGCCAGAAGCCCCCAGCCCGGCGGGTACGAGCAGTACTTC.

The V and J genes are TRBV10-3 and TRBJ1-4; D perhaps matches TRBD1 (6 bases). The germline V gene encodes CDR1 ENHRY and CDR2 SYGVKD. The CDR3 totals 14 residues. Trimming pared 11 bases from V and 0 bases from J, leaving 13 bases between. DNA for the CDR3: TGTGCCTCGACCAGGGACACAACTAATGAAAAACTGTTTTTT. Translation gives CASTRDTTNEKLFF.

The chain links TRBV9 to TRBJ2-3; TRBD1 matches 11 bases. CDR1 is SGDLS and CDR2 is YYNGEE in the germline V gene. V was clipped by 6 bases and J by 5 bases; unmatched bases: 5. This CDR3 comprises 14 residues. The CDR3 nucleotides read TGTGCCAGCACCCAGGGACAGGGGGGAGATACGCAGTATTTT. This encodes CASTQGQGGDTQYF.

The chain is built from TRBV30 and TRBJ1-1, with 7 bases lining up with TRBD1. Germline V CDR1 and CDR2: GTSNPN, SVGIG (reference sequence). CDR3 size: 13 residues. After removal of 0 bases from V and 3 bases from J, the junction contained 1 base not matched to a gene. This CDR3 reads CAWSVQGYTEAFF. The CDR3 coding sequence is TGTGCCTGGAGTGTACAGGGGTACACTGAAGCTTTCTTT.

The sample holds one count of this clone. This chain links TRBV6-5 with TRBJ1-1; a weak D match, TRBD1 (5 bases). V lost 3 bases, J lost 7 bases, and 15 bases lay in between. The CDR3 loop spans 14 amino acids. Germline V gene lookup returns CDR1 MNHEY and CDR2 SVGAGI. In DNA, the CDR3 is TGTGCCAGCAGTTATTCGGACATGTCGGGTGAAGCTTTCTTT. Encoded protein: CASSYSDMSGEAFF.

This chain joins TRBV10-2 and TRBJ2-1, with 9 bases matching TRBD1. The germline gives CDR1 WSHSY, CDR2 SAAADI. V was pared by 10 bases and J by 2 bases, with 9 bases of the junction left unmatched. CDR3 length equals 15 residues. Here the CDR3 reads CATFGRDRAYNEQFF. In nucleotides, the CDR3 is TGCGCCACCTTCGGGCGGGACAGGGCCTACAATGAGCAGTTCTTC.

The chain joins TRBV27 to TRBJ2-7; D is ambiguous. There are 16 residues in the CDR3. With 2 bases removed from V and 3 bases from J, the gap between germline ends came to 17 bases. Per the germline V gene, CDR1 is MNHEY and CDR2 is SMNVEV (reference sequence). This CDR3 reads CASSLGQSMLFYEQYF. The DNA for the CDR3 is TGTGCCAGCAGTTTAGGGCAGTCTATGCTGTTCTACGAGCAGTACTTC.

Concerning this clone itself: A junction end diverges from the germline sequence, so it may reflect a read error. The chain links TRBV7-9 to TRBJ2-1; D might be TRBD1 (6 bases). There are 13 residues in the CDR3. Germline V CDR1 and CDR2: SEHNR, FQNEAQ (reference sequence). CDR3 bases: TGTTCCAGCAGCCCGGTCCAGGGGAATGAGCAGTTCTTC. This translates into CSSSPVQGNEQFF.

This rearrangement joins TRBV6-1 to TRBJ2-5; 7 bases are shared with TRBD1. The J call is in doubt because the DNA end fits TRBJ2-7 better. The length of the CDR3 is 14 residues. Germline loops: CDR1 MNHNS, CDR2 SASEGT. DNA of the CDR3: TGTGCCAGCAGTGAATACAGGGGCCCTTACGAGCAGTACTTC. This gives the protein CASSEYRGPYEQYF.

The chain has TRBV4-2 and TRBJ2-7; 10 bases fit TRBD1. CDR1 and CDR2 (germline): LGHNA, YNFKEQ. The CDR3 is made up of 14 amino acids. The J segment lost 3 bases and the V segment lost 4 bases, leaving 3 bases of the junction unmatched. This CDR3 reads CASSPTGGNYEQYF. CDR3 in DNA: TGTGCCAGCAGCCCGACAGGGGGCAACTACGAGCAGTACTTC.

This clone was detected once. The junction does not match germline at one end; this may be a read error. The chain carries TRBV5-6 and TRBJ2-3, with D possibly TRBD2 on 5 matching bases. This CDR3 contains 14 residues. The germline gives CDR1 SGHDT, CDR2 YYEEEE. CDR3 DNA sequence: TGTGCCGGCAGCAGAGTGGCCCGGGATAGTACGCAGTATTTT. This encodes CAGSRVARDSTQYF.